This TCR beta chain was obtained from a study of cytomegalovirus exposure and HLA in healthy donors. Study observations and caveats: In a later analysis, the majority of CMV-associated beta chains seemingly showed HLA restriction.

Primers: 60 Vbeta forward and 13 Jbeta reverse. Sequenced by immunoSEQ multiplex PCR; TCRdb stores in-frame clones only, minus some. The sample has around 60,000 clones. From germline, CDR1 is SEHNR and CDR2 FQNEAQ (reference sequence). The CDR3 is 15 amino acids. The V and J ends lost 5 bases and 5 bases respectively, with 16 bases between them. Concerning this clone: Its specificity is unknown.

The gene calls are TRBV7-9 and TRBJ2-1; D may be TRBD1 (5 bases). The sequencing sample was made of PBMCs. The sequence was obtained from a woman between 18 and 29 years old in good health and CMV-seronegative. CDR3 nucleotides: TGTGCCAGCAGCGAACAGGCAAGGGTTAACAATGAGCAGTTCTTC. Amino acids: CASSEQARVNNEQFF.